Sequencing of this TCR beta chain was carried out in a study of blood T cell repertoires in COVID-19. Method: immunoSEQ multiplex PCR; TCRdb's copy keeps in-frame clones and lacks some. The sample holds roughly 140,000 clones, roughly 80% seen once. CDR3 size: 14 residues. V was cut by 3 bases and J by 6 bases, with 17 bases left in between. CDR1 is DFQATT, CDR2 SNEGSKA, per germline (reference sequence). Sequencing used peripheral blood. The V call is TRBV20-1, the J call TRBJ1-1; possibly TRBD1 for D (6 bases). This receptor was identified in a woman between 40 and 55 years old with active or convalescent COVID-19. The CDR3 coding sequence is TGCAGTGCTAGTCGGGCAGGGGTTCTCGCTGAAGCTTTCTTT. Its protein is CSASRAGVLAEAFF.